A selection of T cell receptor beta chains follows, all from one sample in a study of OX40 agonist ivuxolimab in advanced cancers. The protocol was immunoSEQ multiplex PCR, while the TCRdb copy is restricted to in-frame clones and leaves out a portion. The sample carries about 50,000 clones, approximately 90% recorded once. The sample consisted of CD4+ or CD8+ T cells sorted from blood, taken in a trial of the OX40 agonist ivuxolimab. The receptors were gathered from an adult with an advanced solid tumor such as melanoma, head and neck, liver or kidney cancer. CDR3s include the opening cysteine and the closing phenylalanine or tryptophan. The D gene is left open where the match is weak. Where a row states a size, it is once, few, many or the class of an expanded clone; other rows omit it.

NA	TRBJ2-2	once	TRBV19	CASRWGSTGELFF	TGTGCCAGTAGATGGGGTAGCACCGGGGAGCTGTTTTTT
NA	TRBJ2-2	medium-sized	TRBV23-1	CAEGSANTGELFF	TGCGCCGAAGGGTCGGCGAACACCGGGGAGCTGTTTTTT
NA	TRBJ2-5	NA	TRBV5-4	CASSLWTGVGIETQYF	TGTGCCAGCAGCTTGTGGACGGGAGTGGGTATTGAGACCCAGTACTTC
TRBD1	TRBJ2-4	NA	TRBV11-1	CASSLQTGGVDKNIQYF	TGTGCCAGCAGCTTACAGACAGGGGGTGTGGACAAAAACATTCAGTACTTC
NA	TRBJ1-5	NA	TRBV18	CASSGGTGNQPQHF	TGTGCCAGCTCAGGTGGTACGGGCAATCAGCCCCAGCATTTT
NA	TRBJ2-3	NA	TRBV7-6	CASGTLTDTQYF	TGTGCCAGCGGGACACTTACAGATACGCAGTATTTT
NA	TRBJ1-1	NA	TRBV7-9	CASSLIGFNTEAFF	TGTGCCAGCAGCTTAATAGGGTTCAACACTGAAGCTTTCTTT
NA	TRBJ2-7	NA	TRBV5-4	CASSLQPIPTEYF	TGTGCCAGCAGCTTACAGCCGATCCCGACGGAGTACTTC
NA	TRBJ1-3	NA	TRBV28	CASSSQRDGNTIYF	TGTGCCAGCAGTTCTCAACGGGATGGAAACACCATATATTTT
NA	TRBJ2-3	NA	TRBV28	CASSESSTDTQYF	TGTGCCAGCTCAGAGTCTAGCACAGATACGCAGTATTTT
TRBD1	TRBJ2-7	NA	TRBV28	CASIPVGQDYEQYF	TGTGCCAGCATCCCCGTCGGACAGGACTACGAGCAGTACTTC
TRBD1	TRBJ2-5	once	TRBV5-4	CASSGPGTEETQYF	TGTGCCAGCAGCGGGCCCGGGACAGAAGAGACCCAGTACTTC
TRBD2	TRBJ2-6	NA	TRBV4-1	CASSQTSGTSGANVLTF	TGCGCCAGCAGCCAGACTAGCGGGACCTCTGGGGCCAACGTCCTGACTTTC
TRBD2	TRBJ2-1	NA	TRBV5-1	CASSLLRTSGNEQFF	TGCGCCAGCAGCTTGCTAAGGACTAGCGGCAATGAGCAGTTCTTC
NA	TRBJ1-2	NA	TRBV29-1	CSVLQSSYGYTF	TGCAGCGTCCTACAGTCTTCCTATGGCTACACCTTC
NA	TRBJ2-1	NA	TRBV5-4	CASSPGSYNEQFF	TGTGCCAGCAGTCCCGGGAGTTACAATGAGCAGTTCTTC
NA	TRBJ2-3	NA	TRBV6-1	CASSAWSPDTQYF	TGTGCCAGCAGTGCCTGGTCCCCAGATACGCAGTATTTT